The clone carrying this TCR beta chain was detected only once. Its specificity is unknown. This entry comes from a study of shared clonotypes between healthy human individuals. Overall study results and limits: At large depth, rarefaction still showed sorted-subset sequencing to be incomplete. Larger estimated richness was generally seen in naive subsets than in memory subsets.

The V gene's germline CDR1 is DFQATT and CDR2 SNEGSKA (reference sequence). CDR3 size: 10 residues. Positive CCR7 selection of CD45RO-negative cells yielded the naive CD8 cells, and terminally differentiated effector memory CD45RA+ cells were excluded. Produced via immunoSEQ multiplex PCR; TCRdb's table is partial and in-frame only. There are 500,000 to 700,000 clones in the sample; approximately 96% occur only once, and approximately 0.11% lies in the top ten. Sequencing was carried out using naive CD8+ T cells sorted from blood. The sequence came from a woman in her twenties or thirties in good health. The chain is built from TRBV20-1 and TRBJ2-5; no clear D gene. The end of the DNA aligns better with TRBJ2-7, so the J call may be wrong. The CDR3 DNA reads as TGCAGTGTCCTATATTACGAGCAGTACTTC. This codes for CSVLYYEQYF.